This TCR beta chain was profiled in a study of blood T cell repertoires in COVID-19. Study-wide context: Donors in the United States, Italy and Spain gave samples during acute or convalescent COVID-19. Sources were T cells, B-cell-depleted T cells, or PBMCs; the material itself was cDNA or gDNA.

The J segment lost 4 bases and the V segment lost 2 bases, leaving 12 bases of the junction unmatched. CDR1 and CDR2 from the germline V gene are SGDLS and YYNGEE. The CDR3 totals 17 residues. In the authors' workflow: Amplifying reference gene primers gave estimates of nucleated cell counts. The table came from immunoSEQ multiplex PCR; TCRdb's copy has only in-frame clones and leaves some out. D and trimming come from the DNA, and the V and J calls and clone size come from that table. The repertoire consists of roughly 100,000 clones, with 91% occurring once and the leading ten covering more than 1.5%.

This clonotype was sampled from a human donor with active COVID-19. The donor label of this sample is uncertain. V is TRBV9 and J is TRBJ2-3, with 8 bases aligning to TRBD2. The sample comprised peripheral blood. This CDR3 reads CASSVLAGGGSPDTQYF. CDR3 in DNA: TGTGCCAGCAGCGTCCTCGCTGGCGGGGGGTCCCCAGATACGCAGTATTTT.